The 27 T cell receptor beta chains in this list originate from one sample, sequenced in a study of breast tumors, draining lymph nodes, adjacent tissues. The lymph nodes were axillary draining lymph nodes from breast cancer patients. TCRdb used MiXCR to reprocess the multiplex PCR reads, holding one entry per CDR3 protein. Of approximately 250,000 distinct CDR3 sequences in the sample, nearly 35% were seen once. The sample taken for sequencing was axillary lymph node tissue. The receptors shown here come from a female donor with breast cancer. Some clones in this sample may be carry-over from other donors' samples.

This clonotype was seen ten or more times. This rearrangement joins TRBV11-2 to TRBJ1-2; D is uncertain. Germline V gives CDR1 SGHAT, CDR2 FQNNGV. The CDR3 length is 14 residues. Trimming removed 5 bases from V and 6 bases from J, with 16 bases in between. The CDR3 DNA follows: TGTGCCAGCAGCCCAGCGGGGATCGGGGATGGCTACACCTTC. This encodes CASSPAGIGDGYTF. The variable domain in full, completed from reference TRBV11-2 and TRBJ1-2, reads EAGVAQSPRYKIIEKRQSVAFWCNPISGHATLYWYQQILGQGPKLLIQFQNNGVVDDSQLPKDRFSAERLKGVDSTLKIQPAKLEDSAVYLCASSPAGIGDGYTFGSGTRLTVV.

This clonotype was recorded at least ten times. V usage is TRBV4-1 and J usage is TRBJ2-1, with 7 bases fitting TRBD1. CDR3 length: 15 amino acids. V dropped 0 bases and J dropped 7; count of bases not matched to a gene: 6. The germline CDR1 and CDR2 sequences are MGHRA and YSYEKL. In DNA, the CDR3 is TGCGCCAGCAGCCAAGATGACAGGGTGGGGAATGAGCAGTTCTTC. This gives the protein CASSQDDRVGNEQFF.

This clonotype was detected many times. V and J are TRBV12-3 or TRBV12-4 and TRBJ2-7; D perhaps matches TRBD1 (6 bases). V lost 5 bases, J lost 3 bases, and 17 bases lay in between. The CDR3 has 15 residues. The CDR3 sequence is CASSPDSGLIYEQYF. The CDR3 coding sequence is TGTGCCAGCAGTCCGGACAGTGGTCTTATCTACGAGCAGTACTTC.

The rearrangement links TRBV19 to TRBJ2-1, with a weak D call TRBD2 (6 bases). CDR1 is LNHDA, CDR2 SQIVND, per germline (reference sequence). CDR3 length: 11 residues. V was cut by 10 bases and J by 9 bases, with 13 bases left in between. The CDR3 DNA reads as TGTGCCAATGACGGGAGAAGTGAGCAGTTCTTC. Its protein product is CANDGRSEQFF.

This clonotype was detected ten times or more. The chain carries TRBV29-1 and TRBJ2-7; 11 bases line up with TRBD2. The J segment lost 4 bases and the V segment lost 2 bases, leaving 1 base of the junction unmatched. Germline loops: CDR1 SQVTM, CDR2 ANQGSEA. The CDR3 length is 13 residues. The CDR3: CSVERLAGYEQYF. CDR3 nucleotides: TGCAGCGTTGAACGACTAGCGGGATACGAGCAGTACTTC.

This clonotype was seen many times. The rearrangement links TRBV4-2 to TRBJ2-3; D gene ambiguous. CDR1 LGHNA and CDR2 YNFKEQ come from the germline V gene. V lost 0 bases and J lost 1, with 8 bases in between. CDR3 length: 15 amino acids. The CDR3 loop reads CASSQDKMGTDTQYF. The CDR3 DNA reads as TGTGCCAGCAGCCAAGATAAAATGGGCACAGATACGCAGTATTTT.

The V and J genes are TRBV5-1 and TRBJ1-2; 12 positions agree with TRBD1. V trimming: 3 bases; J trimming: 3 bases; junction bases outside the gene matches: 9. The CDR3 consists of 17 residues. CDR1 and CDR2 from the germline V gene are SGHRS and YFSETQ. The CDR3 protein is CASSYSGTGGLDYGYTF. CDR3 sequence (DNA): TGCGCCAGCAGCTATAGCGGGACAGGGGGCCTAGACTATGGCTACACCTTC.

The sample holds many counts of this clonotype. The V call is TRBV4-1, the J call TRBJ2-7, with TRBD1 matching 10 bases. V was clipped by 4 bases and J by 4 bases; unmatched bases: 7. The CDR3 totals 15 residues. CDR1 MGHRA and CDR2 YSYEKL come from the germline V gene. The CDR3 region is CASSPGTGVRYEQYF. The CDR3 DNA reads as TGCGCCAGCAGCCCCGGGACAGGGGTGAGGTACGAGCAGTACTTC.

In its sample, this clonotype was seen once. The chain is built from TRBV7-6 and TRBJ2-3, with D unresolved. The V gene's germline CDR1 is SGHVS and CDR2 FNYEAQ. This CDR3 is 12 amino acids long. The V end lost 4 bases, the J end lost 4 bases, and 6 bases lay between the germline ends. The CDR3 DNA reads TGTGCCAGCAGCTCAGAGGCAGATACGCAGTATTTT. This gives the protein CASSSEADTQYF.

This clonotype was seen a few times. The V and J genes are TRBV10-3 and TRBJ1-4; 9 bases match TRBD1. This CDR3 contains 14 residues. Germline V gene lookup returns CDR1 ENHRY and CDR2 SYGVKD. Trimming removed 10 bases from V and 7 bases from J; junction bases left unmatched: 10. The CDR3 bases are TGTGCCACTGGACAGGGGCTGGCAAGTGAAAAACTGTTTTTT. Translating it yields CATGQGLASEKLFF.

With regard to this clonotype: This could be a read error, since a much larger clone is one nucleotide away. V is TRBV5-5 and J is TRBJ1-2, with D unresolved. Germline V CDR1 and CDR2: SGHKS, YYEKEE (reference sequence). The CDR3 is 15 amino acids. Deletions cut 0 bases from V and 4 bases from J, with 13 bases between. This chain's CDR3 is CASSLAEVGAYGYTF. DNA for the CDR3: TGTGCCAGCAGCTTGGCCGAGGTGGGCGCCTATGGCTACACCTTC.

This clonotype was counted many times. The V gene is TRBV7-8, the J gene TRBJ2-5; D gene unclear. The CDR3 length is 15 residues. Deletions cut 5 bases from V and 3 bases from J, with 16 bases between. Germline assignment: CDR1 SGHVS and CDR2 FQNEAQ. For the CDR3, the DNA is TGTGCCAGCAGCGGCCGGTGGACCCCAGAAGAGACCCAGTACTTC. Protein: CASSGRWTPEETQYF.

The chain carries TRBV25-1 and TRBJ2-5, with D unresolved. Trimming left V 4 bases short and J 4 bases short, with 19 bases between. The CDR3 is 16 residues long. Germline CDR1 is MGHDK and CDR2 is SYGVNS. The CDR3 DNA reads TGTGCCAGCAGTGCTAGAGATCCGGCTAGTGTAGAGACCCAGTACTTC. It specifies CASSARDPASVETQYF.

This clonotype was seen a handful of times. V usage is TRBV5-6 and J usage is TRBJ1-2; 7 bases line up with TRBD1. Germline lookup yields CDR1 SGHDT and CDR2 YYEEEE. This CDR3 is 16 amino acids long. V gave up 8 bases and J gave up 3 bases; unmatched junction bases: 16. The CDR3 region is CASQTTGAAEDYGYTF. The CDR3 DNA reads TGTGCCAGTCAGACTACAGGGGCCGCCGAGGACTATGGCTACACCTTC.

Comments on this clonotype: A much larger clone sits a single nucleotide away, making a read error possible. The conserved closing phenylalanine or tryptophan is absent in this CDR3, likely reflecting a read error. This chain links TRBV19 with TRBJ1-2; 9 bases map to TRBD1. Germline V lookup: CDR1 LNHDA, CDR2 SQIVND (reference sequence). The CDR3 has 16 residues. V was pared by 5 bases and J by 3 bases, with 10 bases of the junction left unmatched. The CDR3 region is CASSDWTGAEDYGYTS. The CDR3 nucleotides are TGTGCCAGTAGTGACTGGACAGGGGCTGAAGACTATGGCTACACCTCC.

This clonotype was counted ten times or more. This chain joins TRBV10-2 and TRBJ1-6; no reliable D call. The CDR3 length is 15 residues. Germline V gene sequence: CDR1 WSHSY, CDR2 SAAADI. Trimming stripped 2 bases from V and 6 bases from J, with 11 bases between. For the CDR3, the DNA is TGCGCCAGCAGTGAGGGTAGGGCGGGTAATTCACCCCTCCACTTT. It yields the protein CASSEGRAGNSPLHF.

This clonotype was recorded a few times. V usage is TRBV7-2 and J usage is TRBJ2-1, with 14 bases matching TRBD2. The CDR3 extends over 19 amino acids. The germline CDR1 and CDR2 sequences are SGHTA and FQGNSA. J lost 9 bases, V lost 5 bases, and 18 bases had no gene match. CDR3 nucleotide sequence: TGTACCAGCAGCGCATCCTCAGGTTCGACTAGCGGGAGGGCCCCTGAGCAGTTCTTC. As protein: CTSSASSGSTSGRAPEQFF.

The chain combines TRBV7-2 with TRBJ2-3; D ambiguous. V was trimmed by 3 bases and J by 0 bases, leaving 10 bases between them. CDR3 size: 15 residues. Germline lookup yields CDR1 SGHTA and CDR2 FQGNSA. CDR3 loop: CASSFPASSTDTQYF. CDR3 nucleotides: TGTGCCAGCAGCTTCCCGGCCTCTAGCACAGATACGCAGTATTTT. The entire variable domain, with the rest obtained from reference TRBV7-2 and TRBJ2-3, is as follows: GAGVSQSPSNKVTEKGKDVELRCDPISGHTALYWYRQSLGQGLEFLIYFQGNSAPDKSGLPSDRFSAERTGGSVSTLTIQRTQQEDSAVYLCASSFPASSTDTQYFGPGTRLTVL.

This clonotype was counted ten times or more. This rearrangement joins TRBV10-3 to TRBJ2-7; a weak D match, TRBD1 (5 bases). Trimming stripped 4 bases from V and 7 bases from J, with 14 bases between. The CDR3 contains 13 residues. Germline loops: CDR1 ENHRY, CDR2 SYGVKD. The CDR3 sequence: CAISVMGLGEQYF. The CDR3 region has the DNA TGTGCCATCAGTGTCATGGGGCTGGGGGAGCAGTACTTC.

On this clonotype: A much larger clone differs from this one at a single base, so this may be a read error. The chain couples TRBV5-6 to TRBJ1-2; 7 bases are shared with TRBD1. Germline values: CDR1 SGHDT, CDR2 YYEEEE. The CDR3 spans 15 residues. The CDR3 coding sequence is TGTGCCAGCAGCCAAGGACGACAGGGAACAAATGGCTACATCTTC. Its protein is CASSQGRQGTNGYIF. Full variable domain (rest looked up from reference TRBV5-6 and TRBJ1-2): DAGVTQSPTHLIKTRGQQVTLRCSPKSGHDTVSWYQQALGQGPQFIFQYYEEEERQRGNFPDRFSGHQFPNYSSELNVNALLLGDSALYLCASSQGRQGTNGYIFGSGTRLTVV.

At least ten counts were recorded for this clonotype. This chain uses TRBV9 with TRBJ2-7, with unresolved D. V lost 7 bases and J 3 bases, leaving 8 bases between the germline ends. This CDR3 is built from 11 residues. Germline V gene data show CDR1 as SGDLS and CDR2 as YYNGEE. This CDR3 reads CASFPGYEQYF. DNA of the CDR3: TGTGCCAGCTTTCCGGGCTACGAGCAGTACTTC.

There are many counts of this clonotype. V is TRBV9 and J is TRBJ1-3; the D is unclear. Trimming stripped 3 bases from V and 4 bases from J, with 5 bases between. The CDR3 extends over 12 amino acids. Germline CDR1 and CDR2: SGDLS and YYNGEE. The CDR3 loop is CASSAQGNTIYF. CDR3 bases: TGTGCCAGCAGCGCCCAGGGAAACACCATATATTTT.

As concerns this clonotype: The CDR3 does not close with the conserved phenylalanine or tryptophan, likely indicating a read error. The J gene is TRBJ1-2, the V gene TRBV15; 9 positions match TRBD1. The V gene end was trimmed by 3 bases and the J gene end by 2 bases; junction bases not matched to a gene: 13. CDR1 is LNHNV, CDR2 YYDKDF, per germline (reference sequence). This CDR3 has 18 residues. CDR3 amino acids: CATSRDIAGTGSNYGYTY. In DNA form, the CDR3 reads TGTGCCACCAGCAGGGATATAGCCGGGACAGGGTCAAACTATGGCTACACCTAC.

Turning to this clonotype: It may be a read error: a sequence one base away is much more abundant. The chain couples TRBV6-1 to TRBJ2-7; possible D gene TRBD1, 5 bases. This CDR3 comprises 11 residues. With 8 bases removed from V and 4 bases from J, the gap between germline ends came to 9 bases. The germline CDR1 and CDR2 sequences are MNHNS and SASEGT. CDR3 protein: CASHPGYEQYF. The DNA for the CDR3 is TGTGCCAGCCACCCAGGGTACGAGCAGTACTTC.

This clonotype was detected ten times or more. The chain couples TRBV19 to TRBJ1-3; maybe TRBD1 (6 bases). Trimming stripped 7 bases from V and 3 bases from J, with 13 bases between. The length of the CDR3 is 14 residues. The germline V gene encodes CDR1 LNHDA and CDR2 SQIVND (reference sequence). The CDR3 here is CASMPGGVGNTIYF. DNA for the CDR3: TGTGCCAGTATGCCTGGGGGCGTTGGAAACACCATATATTTT.

The chain has TRBV19 and TRBJ2-3; 7 bases fit TRBD2. The germline CDR1 and CDR2 sequences are LNHDA and SQIVND (reference sequence). V lost 4 bases to trimming and J lost 0 bases; unmatched junction nucleotides: 1. The CDR3 length is 14 residues. CDR3 residues: CASSNSGSTDTQYF. In DNA form, the CDR3 reads TGTGCCAGTAGTAATAGCGGGAGCACAGATACGCAGTATTTT.

This clonotype was detected many times. CDR3 DNA: TGCGCCAGCAGCTTGGGTGGACTAGCGCGCACAGATACGCAGTATTTT. Its protein is CASSLGGLARTDTQYF. The chain has TRBV5-1 and TRBJ2-3; 9 bases agree with TRBD2. Germline lookup yields CDR1 SGHRS and CDR2 YFSETQ. The CDR3 spans 16 residues. J was trimmed by 1 base and V by 0 bases; bases with no gene match: 3.